Listed here are 17 T cell receptor beta chains from one sample, sequenced in a study of blood T cell repertoires in COVID-19. Data came from immunoSEQ multiplex PCR; TCRdb stores just in-frame clones and leaves some out. The sample contains about 270,000 clones, roughly 87% of which appear only once. The sequencing sample was made of peripheral blood. These receptors were taken from a human donor in a cohort sampled during active COVID-19.

The CDR3 DNA reads as TGTGCCACCAGCAGAGTCCAGGGGCCCTACGAGCAGTACTTC. The encoded protein is CATSRVQGPYEQYF. The chain combines TRBV15 with TRBJ2-7; D is possibly TRBD1 (6 bases). The germline V gene encodes CDR1 LNHNV and CDR2 YYDKDF (reference sequence). V was shortened by 1 base and J by 2 bases, with 9 bases between the two germline ends. The CDR3 runs 14 residues.

V and J are TRBV6-5 and TRBJ1-1; TRBD1 aligns across 8 bases. The CDR3 totals 15 residues. From germline, CDR1 is MNHEY and CDR2 SVGAGI. The J segment lost 3 bases and the V segment lost 0 bases, leaving 3 bases of the junction unmatched. CDR3 DNA: TGTGCCAGCAGTTACTCAGCAGGGGGCCACACTGAAGCTTTCTTT. This sequence encodes CASSYSAGGHTEAFF.

The genes are TRBV5-1 and TRBJ1-4; no firm D call. The germline CDR1 and CDR2 sequences are SGHRS and YFSETQ. The CDR3 extends over 14 amino acids. V was shortened by 1 base and J by 6 bases, with 10 bases between the two germline ends. CDR3 protein: CASSLQTVDEKLFF. In nucleotides, the CDR3 is TGCGCCAGCAGCTTGCAAACCGTAGATGAAAAACTGTTTTTT. Looking up the rest from reference TRBV5-1 and TRBJ1-4 gives the full variable domain: KAGVTQTPRYLIKTRGQQVTLSCSPISGHRSVSWYQQTPGQGLQFLFEYFSETQRNKGNFPGRFSGRQFSNSRSEMNVSTLELGDSALYLCASSLQTVDEKLFFGSGTQLSVL.

This chain uses TRBV2 with TRBJ1-2, with 7 bases matching TRBD1. This CDR3 spans 15 amino acids. Losses at the gene ends were 2 bases for V and 0 bases for J; bases not matched to a gene: 3. Germline values: CDR1 SNHLY, CDR2 FYNNEI. The CDR3 is CASSEIGTANYGYTF. As DNA, the CDR3 is TGTGCCAGCAGTGAAATAGGGACAGCTAACTATGGCTACACCTTC.

This clone was seen a handful of times. V is TRBV7-2 and J is TRBJ1-2, with D possibly TRBD1 on 6 matching bases. The CDR3 runs to 13 residues. CDR1 SGHTA and CDR2 FQGNSA come from the germline V gene. With 8 bases removed from V and 3 bases from J, the gap between germline ends came to 13 bases. CDR3: CASLGPGDYGYTF. DNA of the CDR3: TGTGCCAGCCTTGGGCCAGGGGACTATGGCTACACCTTC. The full variable domain, with the rest looked up from reference TRBV7-2 and TRBJ1-2, is GAGVSQSPSNKVTEKGKDVELRCDPISGHTALYWYRQSLGQGLEFLIYFQGNSAPDKSGLPSDRFSAERTGGSVSTLTIQRTQQEDSAVYLCASLGPGDYGYTFGSGTRLTVV.

To note about this clone: Other DNA variants within this sample encode the same CDR3. The chain employs TRBV3-1 (or the pseudogene TRBV3-2) and TRBJ1-5; the D gene is possibly TRBD1 (6 bases). The CDR3 loop spans 13 amino acids. Trimming stripped 4 bases from V and 5 bases from J, with 9 bases between. Germline lookup yields CDR1 LGHDT and CDR2 YNNKEL (reference sequence). The CDR3 DNA sequence: TGTGCCAGCAGCCCGGACAGCTATCAGCCCCAGCATTTT. This codes for CASSPDSYQPQHF.

The CDR3 DNA reads as TGTGCCTGGACCCTCCCCCGGGGGACCGTCCAAGAGACCCAGTACTTC. It encodes CAWTLPRGTVQETQYF. This rearrangement joins TRBV30 to TRBJ2-5; D is perhaps TRBD2 (6 bases). The CDR3 totals 16 residues. Germline V CDR1 and CDR2: GTSNPN, SVGIG (reference sequence). Trimming cost V 4 bases and J 1 base, with 19 bases left between them.

The rearrangement uses TRBV7-9 and TRBJ2-1, with a tentative D call TRBD1 (5 bases). CDR3 length: 13 residues. Germline V gives CDR1 SEHNR, CDR2 FQNEAQ (reference sequence). With 5 bases removed from V and 15 bases from J, the gap between germline ends came to 20 bases. The CDR3 sequence is CASSPLEAGMRFF. For the CDR3, the DNA is TGTGCCAGCAGCCCGTTAGAAGCAGGGATGAGGTTCTTC.

The J gene is TRBJ2-7, the V gene TRBV25-1; 16 bases match TRBD2. Germline loops: CDR1 MGHDK, CDR2 SYGVNS. J gave up 4 bases and V 5 bases, and 8 bases lay outside the gene matches. This CDR3 is built from 17 residues. Written as DNA, the CDR3 is TGTGCCAGCAGTAAGCCGGGACTAGCGGGAGGGGGTTACGAGCAGTACTTC. This encodes CASSKPGLAGGGYEQYF.

The J gene is TRBJ1-2, the V gene TRBV2, with a weak D call TRBD1 (6 bases). Germline V gene data show CDR1 as SNHLY and CDR2 as FYNNEI. The CDR3 is made up of 13 amino acids. V was cut by 3 bases and J by 5 bases, with 10 bases left in between. CDR3 amino acids: CASSEPRGYGYTF. DNA of the CDR3: TGTGCCAGCAGTGAGCCCAGGGGTTATGGCTACACCTTC. Drawing the rest from reference TRBV2 and TRBJ1-2, the complete variable domain is EPEVTQTPSHQVTQMGQEVILRCVPISNHLYFYWYRQILGQKVEFLVSFYNNEISEKSEIFDDQFSVERPDGSNFTLKIRSTKLEDSAMYFCASSEPRGYGYTFGSGTRLTVV.

This sequence joins TRBV4-2 and TRBJ1-6, with TRBD1 matching over 8 bases. The germline V gene has CDR1 LGHNA and CDR2 YNFKEQ. The CDR3 length is 17 residues. V was clipped by 0 bases and J by 14 bases; unmatched bases: 15. The CDR3 DNA reads TGTGCCAGCAGCCAAGAATCGCGGACAGGGACACCCGTCACCCTCCACTTT. Translation gives CASSQESRTGTPVTLHF.

CDR3 amino acids: CAWSVRGPPPPPNTEAFF. The CDR3 nucleotides are TGTGCCTGGAGTGTACGTGGGCCTCCACCCCCACCTAACACTGAAGCTTTCTTT. The chain recombines TRBV30 with TRBJ1-1; D is ambiguous. Germline V gene lookup returns CDR1 GTSNPN and CDR2 SVGIG (reference sequence). The CDR3 is 18 residues long. V was trimmed by 0 bases and J by 2 bases, leaving 22 bases between them.

V gene TRBV18 combines with J gene TRBJ2-1, with TRBD2 identical over 13 bases. Germline lookup yields CDR1 KGHSH and CDR2 LQKENI. The ends lost 0 bases at V and 12 bases at J; junction bases unmatched: 5. The length of the CDR3 is 15 residues. The CDR3 DNA sequence: TGTGCCAGCTCACCACCGGGACTAGCGGGAAGCTCGCAGTTCTTC. Encoded protein: CASSPPGLAGSSQFF.

The CDR3 DNA reads as TGCAGCGTTGAGGGTAGCGGCCACACAGATACGCAGTATTTT. It specifies CSVEGSGHTDTQYF. The chain has TRBV29-1 and TRBJ2-3; a weak D match, TRBD2 (6 bases). V was shortened by 3 bases and J by 2 bases, with 12 bases between the two germline ends. The V gene's germline CDR1 is SQVTM and CDR2 ANQGSEA. This CDR3 contains 14 residues.

This chain uses TRBV18 with TRBJ2-7, with 8 nucleotides matching TRBD2. J gave up 6 bases and V 5 bases, and 3 bases lay outside the gene matches. This CDR3 has 12 residues. The germline CDR1 and CDR2 sequences are KGHSH and LQKENI. CDR3 DNA: TGTGCCAGCTCAGGAGGGACTAGCGAGCAGTACTTC. This encodes CASSGGTSEQYF.

The CDR3 sequence is CASSWGGTNYGYTF. CDR3 nucleotide sequence: TGTGCCAGCAGTTGGGGAGGGACTAACTATGGCTACACCTTC. V usage is TRBV27 and J usage is TRBJ1-2; D ambiguous. V dropped 4 bases and J dropped 0 bases, with 9 bases sitting between them. Germline V CDR1 and CDR2: MNHEY, SMNVEV (reference sequence). CDR3 length: 14 amino acids.

This clone was picked up one time. J is TRBJ2-1 and V is TRBV9, with 8 nucleotides matching TRBD1. This CDR3 has 15 residues. Per the germline V gene, CDR1 is SGDLS and CDR2 is YYNGEE. With V trimmed by 3 bases and J by 0 bases, 2 bases remained unmatched. The CDR3 nucleotides are TGTGCCAGCAGCGCGACAGGGGTCTCCTACAATGAGCAGTTCTTC. Its translation: CASSATGVSYNEQFF.